Each of the 19 T cell receptor beta chains below was sequenced from the same sample in a study of cytomegalovirus exposure and HLA in healthy donors. With 60 Vbeta and 13 Jbeta primers, the PCR was carried out. Method: immunoSEQ multiplex PCR; TCRdb's copy keeps in-frame clones and lacks some. This table holds roughly 180,000 clones, around 80% found once. Specimen: PBMCs. Receptors were obtained from a woman aged 25 to 39 in good health and CMV-seronegative.

The V gene is TRBV7-2, the J gene TRBJ1-1; no clear D. Trimming removed 3 bases at V and 3 bases at J, with 8 bases between. The CDR3 consists of 13 residues. The V gene's germline CDR1 is SGHTA and CDR2 FQGNSA. Here the CDR3 DNA reads TGTGCCAGCAGCTTTTATCTGTACACTGAAGCTTTCTTT. This encodes CASSFYLYTEAFF.

This chain joins TRBV30 and TRBJ1-2; TRBD1 matches 7 bases. V gave up 7 bases and J gave up 3 bases; unmatched junction bases: 8. The CDR3 has 13 amino acids. Germline CDR1 GTSNPN, CDR2 SVGIG (reference sequence). DNA of the CDR3: TGTGCCTTAAACAGGGGAAATGACTATGGCTACACCTTC. It yields the protein CALNRGNDYGYTF.

The chain recombines TRBV7-2 with TRBJ2-1, with TRBD2 matching over 7 bases. CDR1 SGHTA and CDR2 FQGNSA come from the germline V gene. V dropped 1 base and J dropped 2; count of bases not matched to a gene: 2. The CDR3 has 15 amino acids. The CDR3 DNA is TGTGCCAGCAGCTTAGACCGGGGGGCCTACAATGAGCAGTTCTTC. It specifies CASSLDRGAYNEQFF.

The chain carries TRBV6-5 and TRBJ1-2; maybe TRBD1 (6 bases). V was pared by 5 bases and J by 5 bases, with 9 bases between. CDR1 is MNHEY and CDR2 is SVGAGI in the germline V gene. This CDR3 region has 12 residues. The CDR3 nucleotides read TGTGCCAGCAGTACGACAGGATATGGCTACACCTTC. This gives the protein CASSTTGYGYTF.

This clone has more than one count but fewer than ten. The V call is TRBV9, the J call TRBJ1-1; D possibly corresponds to TRBD1 (6 bases). The germline V gene has CDR1 SGDLS and CDR2 YYNGEE. The CDR3 covers 13 residues. V lost 3 bases to trimming and J lost 10 bases, with 16 bases between them. CDR3 sequence (DNA): TGTGCCAGCAGCGATACCTGGGGAGGGGGAGCTTTCTTT. This gives the protein CASSDTWGGGAFF.

The CDR3, as DNA: TGTGCCAGCAGCTCCGGTTGTTCGTGGGAGACCCAGTACTTC. Protein product: CASSSGCSWETQYF. The V call is TRBV5-7, the J call TRBJ2-5; D call uncertain. TRBV5-7 is reported as an ORF; its role is uncertain. The CDR3 runs to 14 residues. Trimming left V 3 bases short and J 5 bases short, with 14 bases between.

Turning to this clone: This sample also contains other DNA sequences that code for the same CDR3. This chain joins TRBV7-2 and TRBJ1-4, with D possibly TRBD1 on 6 matching bases. This CDR3 contains 14 residues. Looked up from germline, CDR1 is SGHTA and CDR2 is FQGNSA. V lost 1 base and J 7 bases, leaving 10 bases between the germline ends. DNA for the CDR3: TGTGCCAGCAGCTTAGGGGGGGGCGGTGAAAAACTGTTTTTT. Translation: CASSLGGGGEKLFF.

The chain joins TRBV5-1 to TRBJ2-5; TRBD2 agrees at 7 bases. Per germline, CDR1 SGHRS and CDR2 YFSETQ. This CDR3 region has 14 residues. The V segment lost 4 bases and the J segment 2 bases; nucleotides outside the gene matches: 5. The CDR3 DNA reads TGCGCCAGCAGCCCGGGACTAAATCAAGAGACCCAGTACTTC. Translated, it gives CASSPGLNQETQYF.

The CDR3 sequence is CASSLISGENEQFF. For the CDR3, the DNA is TGCGCCAGCAGCCTCATTAGCGGGGAGAATGAGCAGTTCTTC. The rearrangement joins TRBV5-1 to TRBJ2-1; 8 bases fit TRBD2. CDR1 SGHRS and CDR2 YFSETQ come from the germline V gene. This CDR3 region has 14 residues. With V trimmed by 4 bases and J by 7 bases, 7 bases remained unmatched.

The DNA of the CDR3 is TGCGCCAGCCGGACTAGCAGATCTAGCACAGATACGCAGTATTTT. Translated, it gives CASRTSRSSTDTQYF. This chain uses TRBV10-2 with TRBJ2-3; 8 bases are shared with TRBD2. The germline gives CDR1 WSHSY, CDR2 SAAADI. After removal of 8 bases from V and 0 bases from J, the junction contained 7 bases not matched to a gene. The CDR3 sequence is 15 residues long.

The chain is built from TRBV30 and TRBJ1-5; no reliable D call. This CDR3 is built from 17 residues. Looked up from germline, CDR1 is GTSNPN and CDR2 is SVGIG (reference sequence). V lost 3 bases, J lost 3 bases, and 21 bases lay in between. The CDR3 reads CAWRGREGQRDNQPQHF. The DNA for the CDR3 is TGTGCCTGGAGGGGGAGGGAAGGCCAGAGGGACAATCAGCCCCAGCATTTT.

The chain carries TRBV7-6 and TRBJ2-3, with 7 nucleotides matching TRBD1. The germline gives CDR1 SGHVS, CDR2 FNYEAQ. This CDR3 has 20 amino acids. V shed 1 base, J shed 2 bases, and the junction held 18 bases outside the gene matches. The CDR3 here is CASSLGPFLPGGSSTDTQYF. In nucleotides, the CDR3 is TGTGCCAGCAGCTTAGGTCCCTTTCTTCCAGGGGGTTCTTCCACAGATACGCAGTATTTT.

CDR3 coding DNA: TGTGCCAGCAGTTTGATCGCAGCGGCCCACCAAGAGACCCAGTACTTC. It encodes CASSLIAAAHQETQYF. The J gene is TRBJ2-5, the V gene TRBV27; perhaps TRBD2 as D (5 bases). Germline lookup yields CDR1 MNHEY and CDR2 SMNVEV (reference sequence). The V and J ends lost 3 bases and 0 bases respectively, with 14 bases between them. The CDR3 runs to 16 residues.

The CDR3 protein is CASSGTGTADTQYF. For the CDR3, the DNA is TGTGCCAGCAGTGGGACAGGGACGGCAGATACGCAGTATTTT. The chain employs TRBV6-5 and TRBJ2-3, with 9 nucleotides matching TRBD1. The CDR3 has 14 residues. Germline V gene sequence: CDR1 MNHEY, CDR2 SVGAGI. V dropped 5 bases and J dropped 4; count of bases not matched to a gene: 4.

This sequence joins TRBV18 and TRBJ2-3; TRBD2 matches 8 bases. Germline V gene data show CDR1 as KGHSH and CDR2 as LQKENI. The length of the CDR3 is 13 residues. The J segment lost 5 bases and the V segment lost 6 bases, leaving 4 bases of the junction unmatched. CDR3 region: CASSFSGEDTQYF. The CDR3 DNA reads TGTGCCAGCTCGTTTAGCGGGGAAGATACGCAGTATTTT.

CDR3 protein: CASSLGQGDVQYF. The CDR3 region has the DNA TGTGCCAGCAGCCTTGGACAGGGTGATGTGCAGTACTTC. The V gene is TRBV7-6, the J gene TRBJ2-7; 8 bases map to TRBD1. Losses at the gene ends were 5 bases for V and 9 bases for J; bases not matched to a gene: 9. CDR3 size: 13 residues. Germline V lookup: CDR1 SGHVS, CDR2 FNYEAQ. The entire variable domain, with the rest obtained from reference TRBV7-6 and TRBJ2-7, is as follows: GAGVSQSPRYKVTKRGQDVALRCDPISGHVSLYWYRQALGQGPEFLTYFNYEAQQDKSGLPNDRFSAERPEGSISTLTIQRTEQRDSAMYRCASSLGQGDVQYFGPGTRLTVT.

The V gene is TRBV5-8, the J gene TRBJ1-2, with TRBD1 identical over 8 bases. V lost 4 bases to trimming and J lost 8 bases; unmatched junction nucleotides: 7. The CDR3 is 13 amino acids. Per germline, CDR1 SGHTS and CDR2 YDEGEE. CDR3 residues: CASSTGQGRGYTF. Here the CDR3 DNA reads TGTGCCAGCAGCACAGGACAGGGCCGAGGCTACACCTTC.

The chain couples TRBV7-2 to TRBJ2-3, with a tentative D call TRBD2 (6 bases). V lost 5 bases and J 10 bases, leaving 13 bases between the germline ends. CDR1 and CDR2 from the germline V gene are SGHTA and FQGNSA. CDR3 length: 12 residues. CDR3 nucleotide sequence: TGTGCCAGCAGCAACCGACTAGGAGCGCAGTATTTT. Its protein is CASSNRLGAQYF.

Here the CDR3 reads CASSLSGAASTGELFF. The CDR3 bases are TGCGCCAGCAGCCTCTCCGGAGCGGCCAGCACCGGGGAGCTGTTTTTT. The chain employs TRBV4-3 and TRBJ2-2; tentatively, D is TRBD2 (5 bases). This CDR3 contains 16 residues. From germline, CDR1 is LGHNA and CDR2 YSLEER. Trimming stripped 4 bases from V and 4 bases from J, with 16 bases between.